This entry is about one TCR beta chain. The entry originates in a study of blood T cell repertoires in COVID-19. About the study: Sites in the United States, Italy and Spain provided acute and convalescent COVID-19 samples.

Germline CDR1 reads SGHTA; CDR2 reads FQGNSA. This CDR3 is 14 amino acids long. V was cut by 5 bases and J by 1 base, with 11 bases left in between. Only in-frame clones appear in the TCRdb table, and some are missing; sequencing was by immunoSEQ multiplex PCR. The sample holds over 150,000 clones, around nine tenths seen once. This receptor was taken from a man in his 60s with COVID-19, enrolled during active disease. The source material was peripheral blood. The rearrangement joins TRBV7-2 to TRBJ1-1; D is unresolved. CDR3 DNA: TGTGCCAGCAGCCAGCGGTCGGGGAACACTGAAGCTTTCTTT. Translation gives CASSQRSGNTEAFF.